The entry that follows covers one T cell receptor (beta chain) sequence. The sample is drawn from a study of OX40 agonist ivuxolimab in advanced cancers. Sequencing was performed with immunoSEQ multiplex PCR; in TCRdb, only in-frame clones are kept and a portion is missing. The sample holds about 46,000 clones, roughly nine tenths seen once. This CDR3 is 20 amino acids long. Germline CDR1 reads LNHNV; CDR2 reads YYDKDF (reference sequence). V trimming: 2 bases; J trimming: 2 bases; junction bases outside the gene matches: 21. The TCR originated in an adult with an advanced solid tumor such as melanoma, head and neck, liver or kidney cancer. The chain uses TRBV15 and TRBJ2-7, with TRBD2 identical over 7 bases. The sample consisted of CD4+ or CD8+ T cells sorted from blood, taken in a trial of the OX40 agonist ivuxolimab. The CDR3 sequence: CATSRHFGFREDIVPYEQYF. As DNA, the CDR3 is TGTGCCACCAGCAGACATTTTGGTTTTCGGGAGGATATCGTTCCCTACGAGCAGTACTTC.